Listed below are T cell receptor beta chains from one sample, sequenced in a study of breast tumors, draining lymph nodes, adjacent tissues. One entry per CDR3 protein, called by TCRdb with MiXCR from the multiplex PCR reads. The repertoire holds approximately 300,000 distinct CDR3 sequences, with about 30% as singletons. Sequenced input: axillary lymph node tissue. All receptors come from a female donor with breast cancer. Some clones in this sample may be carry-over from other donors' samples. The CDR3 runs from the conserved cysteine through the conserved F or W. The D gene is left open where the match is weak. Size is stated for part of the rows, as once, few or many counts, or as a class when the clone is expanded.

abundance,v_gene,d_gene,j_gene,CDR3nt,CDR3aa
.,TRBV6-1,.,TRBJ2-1,TGTGCCAGCAGTGCTCGAACCTACGATGAGCAGTTCTTC,CASSARTYDEQFF
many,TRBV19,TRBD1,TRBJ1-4,TGTGCCAGTAGTGGGGGACAGATTAATGAAAAACTGTTTTTT,CASSGGQINEKLFF
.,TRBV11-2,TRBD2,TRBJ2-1,TGTGCCAGCAGTAAACCGGGGGGGCCCAATGAGCAGTTCTTC,CASSKPGGPNEQFF
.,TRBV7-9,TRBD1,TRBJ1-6,TGTGCCAGCAGCTTGGGACGACAGGGGGCTAATTCACCCCTCCACTTT,CASSLGRQGANSPLHF
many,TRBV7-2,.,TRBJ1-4,TGTGCCAGCAGCTTAGAGGCCCCAACTAATGAAAAACTGTTTTTT,CASSLEAPTNEKLFF
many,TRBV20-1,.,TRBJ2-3,TGCAGTGCTAGAAGGGGGGTTTCGGGCACAGATACGCAGTATTTT,CSARRGVSGTDTQYF
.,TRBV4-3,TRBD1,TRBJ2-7,TGCGCCAGCAGCCAAGGACAGGGGACCGCCTACGAGCAGTACTTC,CASSQGQGTAYEQYF
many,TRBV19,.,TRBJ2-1,TGTGCCAGTAATAGCAGGAGCTCCTACAATGAGCAGTTCTTC,CASNSRSSYNEQFF
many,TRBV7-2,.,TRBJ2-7,TGTGCCAGCAGCCCTCTTCTGGGATCCCACTACGAGCAGTACTTC,CASSPLLGSHYEQYF
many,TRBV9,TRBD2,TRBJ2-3,TGTGCCAGCAGCGCGACTAGCGGGAACACAGATACGCAGTATTTT,CASSATSGNTDTQYF
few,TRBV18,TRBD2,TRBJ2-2,TGTGCCAGCTCCCGGAGCGGGAGGGACACCGGGGAGCTGTTTTTT,CASSRSGRDTGELFF
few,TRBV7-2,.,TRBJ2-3,TGTGCCAGCTCACCACGTCGAGACACAGATACGCAGTATTTT,CASSPRRDTDTQYF
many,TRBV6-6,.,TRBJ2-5,TGTGCCAGCGGTCTGGGTGGAGGAGTGAGAGAGACCCAGTACTTC,CASGLGGGVRETQYF
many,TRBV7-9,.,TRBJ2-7,TGTGCCAGCAGCTCGACAGGTTTGCAGTACTTC,CASSSTGLQYF
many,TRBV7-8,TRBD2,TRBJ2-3,TGTGCCAGCAGCACTGGACTAGCGGGAGGGGTGATCACAGATACGCAGTATTTT,CASSTGLAGGVITDTQYF
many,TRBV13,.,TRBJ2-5,TGTGCCAGCAGCGAACGGACGGATCAAGAGACCCAGTACTTC,CASSERTDQETQYF
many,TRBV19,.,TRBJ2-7,TGTGCCAGTAGTAAGGGGTTTGAGCAGTACTTC,CASSKGFEQYF
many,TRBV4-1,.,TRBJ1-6,TGCGCCAGCTCCCGCATCATTAATTCACCCCTCCACTTT,CASSRIINSPLHF
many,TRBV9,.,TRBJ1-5,TGTGCCAGCAGCTCCGGTCCTCTGGGCAATCAGCCCCAGCATTTT,CASSSGPLGNQPQHF
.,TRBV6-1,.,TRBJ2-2,TGTGCCAGCAGTTGGCAAACCGGGAGCGCGAACACCGGGGAGCTGCTTTTT,CASSWQTGSANTGELLF
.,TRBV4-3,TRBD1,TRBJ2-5,TGCGCCAGCAGCCCACGAACGGGACAGTACCAAGAGACCCAGTACTTC,CASSPRTGQYQETQYF
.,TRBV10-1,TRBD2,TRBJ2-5,TGCGCCAGCGGTGAGCGACTAGCGGGGGGAGGGACCCAGTACTTC,CASGERLAGGGTQYF
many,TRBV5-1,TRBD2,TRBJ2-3,TGCGCCAGCAGCTTTGGGCTAGCGGGATACACAGATACGCAGTATTTT,CASSFGLAGYTDTQYF
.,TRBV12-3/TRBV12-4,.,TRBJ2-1,TGTGCCAGCAGTTTGCGGGGCTCGAATGGGCAGTTCTTC,CASSLRGSNGQFF
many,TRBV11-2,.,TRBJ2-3,TGTGCCAGCAGCTATACAGGGAAGGCAGATACGCAGTATTTT,CASSYTGKADTQYF
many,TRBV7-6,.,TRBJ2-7,TGTGCCAGCAGCTTAACCCCCCAGGCCAGCCCTCAGTACTTC,CASSLTPQASPQYF
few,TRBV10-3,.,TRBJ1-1,TGTGCCATCAGTTGGACAGAGAACACTGAAGCTTTCTTT,CAISWTENTEAFF
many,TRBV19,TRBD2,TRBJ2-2,TGTGCCAGTAGTAGGACTAGCGGGAGGGGGACGGCCGGGGAGCTGTTTTTT,CASSRTSGRGTAGELFF
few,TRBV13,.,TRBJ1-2,TGTGCCAGCAGCTTTCTTCCCAACTACTATGGCTACACCTTC,CASSFLPNYYGYTF
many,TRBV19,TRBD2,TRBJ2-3,TGTGCCAGTAGTGGGAGCGGGAGGGGGACAGATACGCAGTATTTT,CASSGSGRGTDTQYF
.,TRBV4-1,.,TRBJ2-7,TGCGCCAGCAGCCAAGATCACGCTAGAAGCTCCTACGAGCAGTACTTC,CASSQDHARSSYEQYF
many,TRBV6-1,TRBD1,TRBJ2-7,TGTGCCAGCAGTTGGGACAGGGACTACGAGCAGTACTTC,CASSWDRDYEQYF
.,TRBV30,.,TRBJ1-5,TGTGCCTGGAGTGTCGGCAGGGATCGGCCCCAGCATTTT,CAWSVGRDRPQHF
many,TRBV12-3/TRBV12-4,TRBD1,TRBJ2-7,TGTGCCAGCAGTTTAGCATTAGGGGGCGCGTCCTACGAGCAGTACTTC,CASSLALGGASYEQYF
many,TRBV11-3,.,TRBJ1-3,TGTGCCAGCAGCCTCCCTACTCTCGGAAACACCATATATTTT,CASSLPTLGNTIYF
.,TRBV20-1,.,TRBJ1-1,TGCAGTGCTCGAGGAGGGGTCCTGAACACTGAAGCTTTCTTT,CSARGGVLNTEAFF
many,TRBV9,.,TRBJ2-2,TGTGCCAGCAGCGTAGGAAACCTCGCCGGGGAGCTGTTTTTT,CASSVGNLAGELFF
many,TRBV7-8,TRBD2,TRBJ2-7,TGTGCCAGCAGCACGGTCCGGACAGCGGGAGCACGGGACGAGCAGTACTTC,CASSTVRTAGARDEQYF
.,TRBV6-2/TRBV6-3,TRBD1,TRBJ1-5,TGTGCCAGCAGTCACTCCAGGGGGCTTAGCAATCAGCCCCAGCATTTT,CASSHSRGLSNQPQHF
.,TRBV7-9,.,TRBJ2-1,TGTGCCAGCAGTGATGACAGGACCTACAATGAGCAGTTCTTC,CASSDDRTYNEQFF
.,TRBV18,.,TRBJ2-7,TGTGCCAGCTCACCATTGGGAACGCGCGGCACCTACGAGCAGTACTTC,CASSPLGTRGTYEQYF
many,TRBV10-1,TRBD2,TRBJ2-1,TGCGCCAGCAAGCGGGGCTCCTACAATGAGCAGTTCTTC,CASKRGSYNEQFF
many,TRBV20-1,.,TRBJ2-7,TGCAGTGCTTCCGCCTTCTATTCGGGAAAGCGCTACGAGCAGTACTTC,CSASAFYSGKRYEQYF
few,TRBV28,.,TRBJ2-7,TGTGCCAGCAGTTTAGGCGGCGTAGGCAACTACGAGCAGTACTTC,CASSLGGVGNYEQYF
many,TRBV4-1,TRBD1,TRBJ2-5,TGCGCCAGCAGCCAAGGAACAGGGGGCGGTTTTGAGACCCAGTACTTC,CASSQGTGGGFETQYF
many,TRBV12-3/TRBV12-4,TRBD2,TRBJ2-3,TGTGCCAGCAGTTTCGGTGGGACTAGCGGAGATACGCAGTATTTT,CASSFGGTSGDTQYF
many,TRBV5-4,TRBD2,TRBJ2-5,TGTGCCAGCAGCTTTGGGGGAGGGCAAGAGACCCAGTACTTC,CASSFGGGQETQYF
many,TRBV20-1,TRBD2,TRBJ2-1,TGCAGTGCTGACCCCCCTAGCGGTTCCTACAATGAGCAGTTCTTC,CSADPPSGSYNEQFF
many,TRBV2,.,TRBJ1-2,TGTGCCAGCAGTGCCTCTCAAGGGGTGGGAGGCTACACCTTC,CASSASQGVGGYTF
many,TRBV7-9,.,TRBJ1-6,TGTGCCAGCAGCTTCGGCGCGCGGGGTTCACCCCTCCACTTT,CASSFGARGSPLHF
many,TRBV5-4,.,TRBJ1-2,TGTGCCAGCAGCTTTGGGGAAACCTATGGCTACACCTTC,CASSFGETYGYTF
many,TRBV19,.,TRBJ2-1,TGTGCCAGTAGTCCTCCACTGGGGGGCAATGAGCAGTTCTTC,CASSPPLGGNEQFF
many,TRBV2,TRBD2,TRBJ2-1,TGTGCCAGCAGGCGGGTAACTAGCGGGAGCTCCTACAATGAGCAGTTCTTC,CASRRVTSGSSYNEQFF
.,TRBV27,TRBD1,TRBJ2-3,TGTGCCAGCAGTCTGACCTCCGGGACAGGGTACGCAGATACGCAGTATTTT,CASSLTSGTGYADTQYF